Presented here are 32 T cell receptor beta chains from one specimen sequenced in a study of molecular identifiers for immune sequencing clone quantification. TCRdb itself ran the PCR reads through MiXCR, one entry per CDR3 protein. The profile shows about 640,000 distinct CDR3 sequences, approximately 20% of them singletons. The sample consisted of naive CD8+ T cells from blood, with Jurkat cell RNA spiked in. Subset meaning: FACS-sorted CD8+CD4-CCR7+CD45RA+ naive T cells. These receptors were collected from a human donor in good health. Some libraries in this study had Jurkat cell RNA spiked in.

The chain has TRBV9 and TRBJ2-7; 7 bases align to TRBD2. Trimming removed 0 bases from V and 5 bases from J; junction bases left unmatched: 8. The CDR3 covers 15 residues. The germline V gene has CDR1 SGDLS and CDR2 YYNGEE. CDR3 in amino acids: CASSVGGGRVNEQYF. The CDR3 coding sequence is TGTGCCAGCAGCGTAGGAGGCGGGAGAGTCAACGAGCAGTACTTC.

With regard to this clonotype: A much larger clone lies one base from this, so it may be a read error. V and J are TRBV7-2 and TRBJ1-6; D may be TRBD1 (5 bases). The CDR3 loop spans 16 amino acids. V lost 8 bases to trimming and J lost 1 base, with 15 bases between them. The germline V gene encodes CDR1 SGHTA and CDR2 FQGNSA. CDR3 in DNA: TGTGCCAGCGGAGCAGGGAGCCCGTCCTATAATTCACCCCTCCACTTT. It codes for CASGAGSPSYNSPLHF.

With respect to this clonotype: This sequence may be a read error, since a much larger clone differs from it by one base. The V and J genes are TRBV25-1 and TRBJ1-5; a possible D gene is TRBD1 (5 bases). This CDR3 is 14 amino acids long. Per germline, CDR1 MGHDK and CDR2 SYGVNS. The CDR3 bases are TGTGCCGGCAGTGAATGGGGCCAAGGCCAGCCCCAGCATTTT. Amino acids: CAGSEWGQGQPQHF.

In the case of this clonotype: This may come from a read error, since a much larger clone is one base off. Written as DNA, the CDR3 is TGTGCCAGCAACTGTCAGGGGTGTCTGGAAGCTTTCTTT. It encodes CASNCQGCLEAFF. The chain recombines TRBV5-8 with TRBJ1-1; tentative D call: TRBD1 (6 bases). The V end was cut by 6 bases, the J end by 8 bases, with 17 bases between. Germline CDR1 and CDR2: SGHTS and YDEGEE. The length of the CDR3 is 13 residues.

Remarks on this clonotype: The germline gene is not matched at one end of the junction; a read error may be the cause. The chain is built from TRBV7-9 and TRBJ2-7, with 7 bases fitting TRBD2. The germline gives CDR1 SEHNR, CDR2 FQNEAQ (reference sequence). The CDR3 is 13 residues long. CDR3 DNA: TGTGCCAGTAGCGGCGGGAGCTCCTGCGAGCAGTACTTC. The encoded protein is CASSGGSSCEQYF. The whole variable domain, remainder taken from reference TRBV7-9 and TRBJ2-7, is DTGVSQNPRHKITKRGQNVTFRCDPISEHNRLYWYRQTLGQGPEFLTYFQNEAQLEKSRLLSDRFSAERPKGSFSTLEIQRTEQGDSAMYLCASSGGSSCEQYFGPGTRLTVT.

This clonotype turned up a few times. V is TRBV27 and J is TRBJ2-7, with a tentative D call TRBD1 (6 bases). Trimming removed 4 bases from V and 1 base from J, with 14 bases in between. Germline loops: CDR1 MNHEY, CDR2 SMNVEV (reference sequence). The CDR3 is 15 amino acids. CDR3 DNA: TGTGCCAGCAGTTCCTTCCTGACAGGTTCCTACGAGCAGTACTTC. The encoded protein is CASSSFLTGSYEQYF.

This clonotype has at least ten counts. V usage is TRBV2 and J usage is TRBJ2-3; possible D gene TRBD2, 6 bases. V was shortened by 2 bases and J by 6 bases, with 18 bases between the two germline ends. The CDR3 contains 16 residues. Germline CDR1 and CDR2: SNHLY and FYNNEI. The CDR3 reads CASSEKPRDPMDTQYF. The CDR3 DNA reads TGTGCCAGCAGTGAAAAGCCGCGGGATCCTATGGATACGCAGTATTTT.

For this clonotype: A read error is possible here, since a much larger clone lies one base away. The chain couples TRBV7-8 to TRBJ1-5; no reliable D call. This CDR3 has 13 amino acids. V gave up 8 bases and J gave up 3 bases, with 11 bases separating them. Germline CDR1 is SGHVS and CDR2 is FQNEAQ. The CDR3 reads CASPAVDNQPQHF. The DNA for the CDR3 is TGTGCCAGCCCGGCGGTGGACAATCAGCCCCAGCATTTT.

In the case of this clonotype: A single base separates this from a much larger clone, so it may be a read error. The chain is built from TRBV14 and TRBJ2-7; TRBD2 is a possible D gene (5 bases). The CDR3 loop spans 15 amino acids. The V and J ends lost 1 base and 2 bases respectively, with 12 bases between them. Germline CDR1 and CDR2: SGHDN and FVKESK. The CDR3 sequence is CASSQASGVAYEQYF. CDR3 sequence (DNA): TGTGCCAGCAGCCAAGCCTCCGGGGTAGCCTACGAGCAGTACTTC.

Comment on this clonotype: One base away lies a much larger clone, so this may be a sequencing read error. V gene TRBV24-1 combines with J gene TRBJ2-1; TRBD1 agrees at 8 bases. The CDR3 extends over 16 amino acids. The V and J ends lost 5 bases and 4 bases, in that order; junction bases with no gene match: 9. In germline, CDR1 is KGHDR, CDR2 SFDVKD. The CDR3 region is CATSAGQGGWYNEQFF. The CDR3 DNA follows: TGTGCCACCAGTGCCGGACAGGGAGGCTGGTACAATGAGCAGTTCTTC.

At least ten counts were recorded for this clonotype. The DNA of the CDR3 is TGTGCCACCTTACAAACTAGTCTGGCGCAGTATTTT. Its protein product is CATLQTSLAQYF. The chain uses TRBV27 and TRBJ2-3; TRBD2 might be the D (5 bases). Trimming pared 10 bases from V and 10 bases from J, leaving 18 bases between. CDR1 is MNHEY and CDR2 is SMNVEV in the germline V gene (reference sequence). CDR3 size: 12 residues.

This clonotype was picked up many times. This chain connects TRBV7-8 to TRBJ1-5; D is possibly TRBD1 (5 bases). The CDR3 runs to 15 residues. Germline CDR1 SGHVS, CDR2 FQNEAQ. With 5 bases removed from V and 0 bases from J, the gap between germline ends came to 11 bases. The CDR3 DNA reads TGTGCCAGCAGCCAGGGACGGAATAGCAATCAGCCCCAGCATTTT. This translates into CASSQGRNSNQPQHF.

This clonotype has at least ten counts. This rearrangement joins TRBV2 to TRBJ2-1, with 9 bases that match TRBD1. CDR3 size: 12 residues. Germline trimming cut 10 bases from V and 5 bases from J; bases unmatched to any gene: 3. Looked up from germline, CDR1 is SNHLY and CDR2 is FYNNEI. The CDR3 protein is CAKRTGDNEQFF. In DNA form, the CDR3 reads TGTGCCAAGCGGACAGGGGACAATGAGCAGTTCTTC.

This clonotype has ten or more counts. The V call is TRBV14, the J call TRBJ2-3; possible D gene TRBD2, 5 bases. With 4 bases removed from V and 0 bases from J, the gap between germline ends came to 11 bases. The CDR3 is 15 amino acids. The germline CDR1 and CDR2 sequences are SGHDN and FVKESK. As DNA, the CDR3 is TGTGCCAGCAGCCCCCTGGGGAGTAGCACAGATACGCAGTATTTT. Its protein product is CASSPLGSSTDTQYF. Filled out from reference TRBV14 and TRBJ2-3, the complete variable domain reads EAGVTQFPSHSVIEKGQTVTLRCDPISGHDNLYWYRRVMGKEIKFLLHFVKESKQDESGMPNNRFLAERTGGTYSTLKVQPAELEDSGVYFCASSPLGSSTDTQYFGPGTRLTVL.

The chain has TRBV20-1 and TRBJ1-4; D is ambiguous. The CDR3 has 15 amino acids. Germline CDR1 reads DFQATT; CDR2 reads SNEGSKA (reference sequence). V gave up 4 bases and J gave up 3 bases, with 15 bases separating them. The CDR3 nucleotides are TGCAGTGCTAATTCGGGGTTGAGGTCTAATGAAAAACTGTTTTTT. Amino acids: CSANSGLRSNEKLFF.

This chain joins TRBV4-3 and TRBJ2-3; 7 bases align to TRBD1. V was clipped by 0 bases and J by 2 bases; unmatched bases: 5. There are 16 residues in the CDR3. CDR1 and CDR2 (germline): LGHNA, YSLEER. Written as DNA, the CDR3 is TGCGCCAGCAGCCAAGACCTGGGACAGTCCACAGATACGCAGTATTTT. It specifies CASSQDLGQSTDTQYF.

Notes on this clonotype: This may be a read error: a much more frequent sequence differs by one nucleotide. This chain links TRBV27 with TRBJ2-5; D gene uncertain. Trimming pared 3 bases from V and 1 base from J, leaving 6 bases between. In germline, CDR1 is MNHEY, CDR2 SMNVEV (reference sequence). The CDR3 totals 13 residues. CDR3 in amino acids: CASSFYCQETQYF. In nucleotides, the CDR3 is TGTGCCAGCAGTTTCTACTGCCAAGAGACCCAGTACTTC.

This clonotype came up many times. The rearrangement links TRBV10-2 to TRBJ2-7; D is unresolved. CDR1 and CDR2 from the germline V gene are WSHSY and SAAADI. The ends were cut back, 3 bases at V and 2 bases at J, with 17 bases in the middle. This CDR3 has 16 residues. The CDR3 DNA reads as TGCGCCAGCAGTGACCCAGTCTTGAACAGTGCCTACGAGCAGTACTTC. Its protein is CASSDPVLNSAYEQYF.

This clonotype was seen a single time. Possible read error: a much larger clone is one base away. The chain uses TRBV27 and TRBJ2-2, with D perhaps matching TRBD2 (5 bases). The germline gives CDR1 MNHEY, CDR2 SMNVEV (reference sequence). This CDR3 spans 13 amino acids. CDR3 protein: CASSFMGPGELVF. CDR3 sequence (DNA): TGTGCCAGCAGTTTTATGGGCCCCGGGGAGCTGGTTTTT.

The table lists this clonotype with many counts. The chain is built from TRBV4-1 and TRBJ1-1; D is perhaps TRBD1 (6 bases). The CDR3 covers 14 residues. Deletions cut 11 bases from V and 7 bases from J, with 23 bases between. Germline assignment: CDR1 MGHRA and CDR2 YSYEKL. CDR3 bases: TGCGCCGCACGACCTTTCACAGGGTCAGGTGAAGCTTTCTTT. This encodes CAARPFTGSGEAFF.

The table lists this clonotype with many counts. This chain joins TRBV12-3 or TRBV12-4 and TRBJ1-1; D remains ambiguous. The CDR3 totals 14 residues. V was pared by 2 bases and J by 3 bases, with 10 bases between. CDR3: CASSLSAEDTEAFF. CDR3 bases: TGTGCCAGCAGTTTATCCGCAGAGGACACTGAAGCTTTCTTT.

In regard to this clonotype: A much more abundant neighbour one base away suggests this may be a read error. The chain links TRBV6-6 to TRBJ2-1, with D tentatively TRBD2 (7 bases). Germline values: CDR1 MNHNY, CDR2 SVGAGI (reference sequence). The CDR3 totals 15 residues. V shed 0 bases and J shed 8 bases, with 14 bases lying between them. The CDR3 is CASSYSISGGDEQFF. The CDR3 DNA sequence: TGTGCCAGCAGTTACTCGATTTCGGGGGGCGATGAGCAGTTCTTC.

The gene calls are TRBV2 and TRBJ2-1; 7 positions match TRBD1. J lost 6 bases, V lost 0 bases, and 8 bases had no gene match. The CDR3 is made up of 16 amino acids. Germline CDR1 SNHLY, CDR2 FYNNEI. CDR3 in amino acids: CASSEAWDRKSNEQFF. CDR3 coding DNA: TGTGCCAGCAGTGAAGCTTGGGACAGAAAAAGCAATGAGCAGTTCTTC.

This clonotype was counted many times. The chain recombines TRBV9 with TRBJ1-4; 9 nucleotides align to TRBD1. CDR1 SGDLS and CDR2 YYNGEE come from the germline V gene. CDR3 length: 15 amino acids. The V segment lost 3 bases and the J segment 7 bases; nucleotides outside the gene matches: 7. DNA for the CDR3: TGTGCCAGCAGCGCTCCGGGACAGGGCGGTGAAAAACTGTTTTTT. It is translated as CASSAPGQGGEKLFF.

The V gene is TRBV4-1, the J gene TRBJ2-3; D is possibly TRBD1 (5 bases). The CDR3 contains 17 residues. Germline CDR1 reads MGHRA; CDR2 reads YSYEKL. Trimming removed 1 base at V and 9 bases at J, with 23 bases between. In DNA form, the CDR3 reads TGCGCCAGCAGCCAAGCAATCCTATCAGGGCCAGGGCGGACGCAGTATTTT. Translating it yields CASSQAILSGPGRTQYF.

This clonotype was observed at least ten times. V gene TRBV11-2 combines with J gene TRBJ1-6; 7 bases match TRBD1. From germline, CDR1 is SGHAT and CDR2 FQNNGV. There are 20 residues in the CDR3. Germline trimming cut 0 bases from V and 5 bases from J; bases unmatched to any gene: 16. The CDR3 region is CASSLDPGQFYIADNSPLHF. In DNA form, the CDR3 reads TGTGCCAGCAGCTTAGATCCGGGACAGTTCTATATTGCGGATAATTCACCCCTCCACTTT.

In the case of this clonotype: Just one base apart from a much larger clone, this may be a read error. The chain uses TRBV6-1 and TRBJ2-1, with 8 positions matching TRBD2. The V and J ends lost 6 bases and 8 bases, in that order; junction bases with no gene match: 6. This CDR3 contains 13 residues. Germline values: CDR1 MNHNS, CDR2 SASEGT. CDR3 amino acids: CASRLAGMDEQFF. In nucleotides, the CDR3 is TGTGCCAGCAGATTAGCGGGAATGGATGAGCAGTTCTTC.

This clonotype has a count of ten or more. The CDR3 DNA is TGCGCCAGCAGCCAAGATATCACAGGAGGAAACACCATATATTTT. Translation gives CASSQDITGGNTIYF. This sequence joins TRBV4-3 and TRBJ1-3, with D maybe TRBD1 (5 bases). This CDR3 is 15 amino acids long. Per germline, CDR1 LGHNA and CDR2 YSLEER. V was shortened by 0 bases and J by 4 bases, with 10 bases between the two germline ends.

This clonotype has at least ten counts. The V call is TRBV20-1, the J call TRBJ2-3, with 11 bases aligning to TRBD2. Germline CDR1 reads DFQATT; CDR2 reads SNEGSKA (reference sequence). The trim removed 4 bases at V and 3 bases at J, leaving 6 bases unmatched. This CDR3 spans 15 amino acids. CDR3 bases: TGCAGTGCTAAGAGGGCTAGCGGGAGGACAGATACGCAGTATTTT. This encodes CSAKRASGRTDTQYF.

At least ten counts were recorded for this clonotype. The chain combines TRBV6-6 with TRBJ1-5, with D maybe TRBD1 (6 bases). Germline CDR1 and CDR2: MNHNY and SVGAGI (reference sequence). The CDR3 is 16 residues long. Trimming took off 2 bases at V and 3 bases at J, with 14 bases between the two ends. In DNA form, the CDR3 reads TGTGCCAGCAGTTACACCCAGTACAGGGCCAATCAGCCCCAGCATTTT. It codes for CASSYTQYRANQPQHF.

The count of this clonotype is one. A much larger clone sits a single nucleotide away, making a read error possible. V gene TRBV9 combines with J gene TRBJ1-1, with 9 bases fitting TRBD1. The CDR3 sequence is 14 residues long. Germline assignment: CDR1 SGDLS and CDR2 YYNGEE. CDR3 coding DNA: TGTGCCGGCAGCAGGACAGGGGCGGGGGGTGAAGCTTTCTTT. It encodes CAGSRTGAGGEAFF.

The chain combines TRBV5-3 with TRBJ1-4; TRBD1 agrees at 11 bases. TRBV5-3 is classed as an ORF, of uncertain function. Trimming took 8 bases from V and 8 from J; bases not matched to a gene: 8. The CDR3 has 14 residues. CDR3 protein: CASRDRDRGEKLFF. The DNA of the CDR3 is TGTGCCAGCAGAGACCGGGACAGGGGGGAAAAACTGTTTTTT.